The rows below give T cell receptor beta chains drawn from one sample of a study of graft-versus-host responses after intestinal transplantation. TCRdb keeps only in-frame clones here, not all; method: immunoSEQ multiplex PCR. The sample lists approximately 97,000 clones, around 90% occurring once. Their antigens are not known. The specimen comprised unstimulated CD8+ T cells sorted from spleen or lymph node cells, sampled before transplant. The receptor set was obtained from a human donor who was the organ donor for an intestinal transplant. Both conserved end residues are part of each CDR3.

V | CDR3
TRBV2 | CASSDHRTSSGNTIYF
TRBV7-9 | CASSQGLVKYNEQFF
TRBV7-8 | CASSFRAGFGEQFF
TRBV9 | CASSDLGLAGDGEQFF
TRBV19 | CATRSSYEQYF
TRBV23-1 | CASGSGTSGTGELFF
TRBV11-2 | CASTIGGSPNEQFF
TRBV5-6 | CASSLGAGQNTEAFF
TRBV28 | CASSLLLATNEKLFF
TRBV13 | CASSLWVSGGLNTDTQYF
TRBV2 | CASSSQGAEKNIQYF
TRBV6-1 | CASSESTGINEKLFF
TRBV9 | CASSSRDRELETQYF
TRBV28 | CASSPNPTGEYEQYF
TRBV2 | CATLRRAGRTRGNEQFF
TRBV19 | CASSISGGGPYEQYF
TRBV18 | CASSYAGTGVGYGYTF
TRBV5-1 | CASSSGQGTYNSPLHF
TRBV4-2 | CASSPRTGGYEQYF
TRBV5-4 | CASSLRRGEETQYF
TRBV5-1 | CASSSRDRDYNEQFF
TRBV28 | CASRYLGFGNQPQHF
TRBV6-1 | CASSEDNRFYGYTF
TRBV27 | CASRTGNQPQHF